This TCR beta chain comes out of a study of blood T cell repertoires in COVID-19. TCRdb keeps only in-frame clones here, not all; method: immunoSEQ multiplex PCR. The repertoire holds 310,000 or so clones, with approximately 88% as singletons. The TCR sequence derives from a woman in her late teens or twenties who had recovered from COVID-19. Sequencing was carried out using PBMCs or T cells enriched from blood (not recorded which).

CDR3 loop: CASRSSGMPYEQYF. The CDR3 DNA reads TGTGCCAGCCGGTCGTCAGGGATGCCCTACGAGCAGTACTTC. J is TRBJ2-7 and V is TRBV28, with a possible D match to TRBD1 (5 bases). The V gene's germline CDR1 is MDHEN and CDR2 SYDVKM. This CDR3 spans 14 amino acids. V was clipped by 8 bases and J by 2 bases, with 16 bases between them. Using reference TRBV28 and TRBJ2-7 for the parts outside the CDR3, the full variable domain is DVKVTQSSRYLVKRTGEKVFLECVQDMDHENMFWYRQDPGLGLRLIYFSYDVKMKEKGDIPEGYSVSREKKERFSLILESASTNQTSMYLCASRSSGMPYEQYFGPGTRLTVT.